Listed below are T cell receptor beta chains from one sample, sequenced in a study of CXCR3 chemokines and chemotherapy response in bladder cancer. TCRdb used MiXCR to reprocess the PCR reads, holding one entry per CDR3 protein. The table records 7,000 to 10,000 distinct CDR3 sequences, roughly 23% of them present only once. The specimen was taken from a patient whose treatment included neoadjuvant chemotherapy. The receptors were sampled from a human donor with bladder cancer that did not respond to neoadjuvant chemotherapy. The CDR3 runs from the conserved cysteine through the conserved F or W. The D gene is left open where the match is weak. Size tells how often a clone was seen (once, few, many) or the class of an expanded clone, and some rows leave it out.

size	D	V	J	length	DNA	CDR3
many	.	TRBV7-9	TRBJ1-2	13	TGTGCCAGCAGCAGAGACGGAAACTATGGCTACACCTTC	CASSRDGNYGYTF
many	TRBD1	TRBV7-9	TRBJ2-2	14	TGTGCCAGCCGACAGCAGGGGGAAACCGGGGAGCTGTTTTTT	CASRQQGETGELFF
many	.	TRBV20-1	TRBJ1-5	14	TGCAGTGCTAAGTTTGCAGGGGTTGATCAGCCCCAGCATTTT	CSAKFAGVDQPQHF
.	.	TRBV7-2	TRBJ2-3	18	TGTGCCAGCTCCAAGACCGGGGTGGGTTCGACGGGCACAGATACGCAGTATTTT	CASSKTGVGSTGTDTQYF
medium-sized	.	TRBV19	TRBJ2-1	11	TGTGCCAGTAGTAGGGAGATTTGGCAGTTCTTC	CASSREIWQFF
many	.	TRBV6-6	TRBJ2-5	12	TGTGCCAGCAGAAACGAGGCCCAGACCCAGTACTTC	CASRNEAQTQYF
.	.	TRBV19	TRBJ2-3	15	TGTGCCAGTGGGCCTCCCCCCAGGGTCACAGATACGAAGTATTTT	CASGPPPRVTDTKYF
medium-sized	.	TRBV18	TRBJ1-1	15	TGTGCCAGCTCAAGACGGAGGGGGAGGAACACTGAAGCTTTCTTT	CASSRRRGRNTEAFF
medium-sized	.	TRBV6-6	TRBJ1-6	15	TGTGCCAGCAGTTACTCGAGGTTTGAAAATTCACCCCTCCACTTT	CASSYSRFENSPLHF
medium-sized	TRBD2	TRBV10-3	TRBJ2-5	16	TGTGCCATCAGTGACCCTCAGCGGGGGAGCCAAGAGACCCAGTACTTC	CAISDPQRGSQETQYF
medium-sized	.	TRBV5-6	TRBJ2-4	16	TGTGCCAGCAGCTTACCAGGAGGGAGTAGAGAAAACATTCAGTACTTC	CASSLPGGSRENIQYF
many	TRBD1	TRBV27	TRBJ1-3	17	TGTGCCAGCAGTTCTTGGACAGGGGGCCTCTCTGGAAACACCATATATTTT	CASSSWTGGLSGNTIYF
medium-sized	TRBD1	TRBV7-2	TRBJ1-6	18	TGTGCCAGCAGCCCCCCAAACTTTCGGACAGGGAATAATTCACCCCTCCACTTT	CASSPPNFRTGNNSPLHF
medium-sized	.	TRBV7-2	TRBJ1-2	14	TGTGCCAGCTCCAAGACCGGGGTGGGGTATGGCTACACCTTC	CASSKTGVGYGYTF
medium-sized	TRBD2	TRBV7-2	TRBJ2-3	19	TGTGCCAGCAGCTTAGATTATCCTAGCGGGGGGACGGGTACAGATACGCAGTATTTT	CASSLDYPSGGTGTDTQYF
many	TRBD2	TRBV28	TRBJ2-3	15	TGTGCCACTTCCCGGGGGGGTAGACTCACAGATACGCAGTATTTT	CATSRGGRLTDTQYF
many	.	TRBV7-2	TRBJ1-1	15	TGTGCCAGCAGCATCCGTCGGGGCCTGAACACTGAAGCTTTCTTT	CASSIRRGLNTEAFF